These 21 T cell receptor beta chains originate from one sample sequenced in a study of identifying expanded T cells in peripheral blood. The table came from immunoSEQ multiplex PCR; TCRdb's copy has only in-frame clones and leaves some out. The sample shows 130,000 or so clones, roughly 80% of them seen only once. Sequenced material: blood. All receptors come from a person aged 18-70 years in good health.

The rearrangement joins TRBV30 to TRBJ2-7; D remains ambiguous. Germline CDR1 GTSNPN, CDR2 SVGIG (reference sequence). This CDR3 contains 14 residues. Trimming shortened V by 2 bases and J by 3 bases, and 14 bases separated the two germline ends. CDR3 loop: CAWSTRLAHYEQYF. The CDR3 region has the DNA TGTGCCTGGAGTACCCGGTTGGCCCACTACGAGCAGTACTTC.

This clone was detected only once. The rearrangement uses TRBV6-1 and TRBJ1-1; tentative D call: TRBD1 (5 bases). Germline CDR1 reads MNHNS; CDR2 reads SASEGT. This CDR3 has 16 residues. The V gene lost 3 bases and the J gene lost 1 base, with 15 bases spanning the gap. Written as DNA, the CDR3 is TGTGCCAGCAGTGAGTTCTCAATCGGACAGAACACTGAAGCTTTCTTT. Its translation: CASSEFSIGQNTEAFF.

The chain employs TRBV6-5 and TRBJ1-1; TRBD1 might be the D (5 bases). Germline values: CDR1 MNHEY, CDR2 SVGAGI. CDR3 length equals 14 residues. The V and J ends lost 9 bases and 1 base respectively, with 15 bases between them. This CDR3 is CASFRAQANTEAFF. In nucleotides, the CDR3 is TGTGCCAGTTTTAGGGCACAGGCGAACACTGAAGCTTTCTTT.

The chain combines TRBV29-1 with TRBJ1-1; 8 bases match TRBD1. Germline CDR1 SQVTM, CDR2 ANQGSEA. This CDR3 comprises 13 residues. J lost 2 bases, V lost 3 bases, and 2 bases had no gene match. As DNA, the CDR3 is TGCAGCGTTGATGACAGGGGCAACACTGAAGCTTTCTTT. It specifies CSVDDRGNTEAFF.

The chain uses TRBV10-1 and TRBJ1-4; D gene uncertain. V was shortened by 3 bases and J by 7 bases, with 15 bases between the two germline ends. The CDR3 is 15 amino acids. Germline CDR1 is WNHNN and CDR2 is SYGVQD (reference sequence). CDR3 sequence reads: CASSDRTSPREKLFF. The DNA of the CDR3 is TGCGCCAGCAGTGACAGGACCTCCCCCCGTGAAAAACTGTTTTTT.

This chain joins TRBV13 and TRBJ1-2; 8 bases are shared with TRBD1. The CDR3 spans 14 residues. V shed 5 bases and J 4 bases; nucleotides not matched to a gene: 6. Per germline, CDR1 PRHDT and CDR2 FYEKMQ (reference sequence). The CDR3 here is CASSTHRGAYGYTF. CDR3 sequence (DNA): TGTGCCAGCAGCACTCACAGGGGGGCCTATGGCTACACCTTC.

The V call is TRBV30, the J call TRBJ2-1; D is unresolved. CDR1 and CDR2 (germline): GTSNPN, SVGIG (reference sequence). The germline V and J ends were trimmed by 4 bases and 3 bases, with 16 bases remaining between them. CDR3 length: 15 amino acids. The CDR3 nucleotides are TGTGCCTGGATGGATGGGCAGACCAACTACAATGAGCAGTTCTTC. Translating it yields CAWMDGQTNYNEQFF.

The gene calls are TRBV4-3 and TRBJ2-2, with D tentatively TRBD1 (6 bases). The V end was cut by 3 bases, the J end by 9 bases, with 20 bases between. The V gene's germline CDR1 is LGHNA and CDR2 YSLEER. This CDR3 region has 16 residues. The CDR3 spells CASSHHQTKTGRELFF. The CDR3 bases are TGCGCCAGCAGCCACCACCAAACTAAGACAGGCAGGGAGCTGTTTTTT.

The V and J genes are TRBV18 and TRBJ2-7; D is possibly TRBD1 or TRBD2 (5 bases each). Trimming took 4 bases from V and 5 from J, leaving 12 bases between them. The CDR3 length is 13 residues. Germline CDR1 is KGHSH and CDR2 is LQKENI. CDR3 sequence: CASSRRDRDEQYF. The DNA for the CDR3 is TGTGCCAGCTCACGCCGGGACCGGGACGAGCAGTACTTC.

The rearrangement links TRBV7-6 to TRBJ1-6; 11 bases agree with TRBD1. The germline V gene has CDR1 SGHVS and CDR2 FNYEAQ. This CDR3 is built from 20 residues. J was trimmed by 7 bases and V by 0 bases; bases with no gene match: 14. The CDR3 bases are TGTGCCAGCAGCTTAGCCCCATGGACAGGGGGCTCCCCAGTGAATTCACCCCTCCACTTT. It specifies CASSLAPWTGGSPVNSPLHF.

This sequence joins TRBV7-9 and TRBJ1-3; D unresolved. Germline V gene sequence: CDR1 SEHNR, CDR2 FQNEAQ (reference sequence). CDR3 length equals 13 residues. V was pared by 4 bases and J by 3 bases, with 7 bases between. CDR3 sequence (DNA): TGTGCCAGCAGCTCGGGAGGTGGAAACACCATATATTTT. Its protein product is CASSSGGGNTIYF.

The CDR3 DNA sequence: TGCGCCAGCAGCTTGTTGGGACAGGGCATGGGCACTGAAGCTTTCTTT. It translates to CASSLLGQGMGTEAFF. The chain carries TRBV5-1 and TRBJ1-1; 9 nucleotides line up with TRBD1. The CDR3 spans 16 residues. From germline, CDR1 is SGHRS and CDR2 YFSETQ. J gave up 4 bases and V 1 base, and 8 bases lay outside the gene matches.

J is TRBJ2-2 and V is TRBV5-6, with unresolved D. With 4 bases removed from V and 6 bases from J, the gap between germline ends came to 7 bases. Per germline, CDR1 SGHDT and CDR2 YYEEEE. The length of the CDR3 is 12 residues. Written as DNA, the CDR3 is TGTGCCAGCAGCCTGGGGTCCGGGGAGCTGTTTTTT. Translated, it gives CASSLGSGELFF.

CDR3 protein: CASSSFGANVLTF. CDR3 coding DNA: TGTGCCAGCAGTAGTTTTGGGGCCAACGTCCTGACTTTC. The rearrangement links TRBV6-1 to TRBJ2-6; D not resolved. Trimming left V 5 bases short and J 3 bases short, with 5 bases between. This CDR3 is built from 13 residues. Germline-derived CDR1 and CDR2 are MNHNS and SASEGT.

V is TRBV29-1 and J is TRBJ1-2; perhaps TRBD1 as D (5 bases). Trimming stripped 5 bases from V and 0 bases from J, with 19 bases between. The CDR3 sequence is 16 residues long. CDR1 is SQVTM and CDR2 is ANQGSEA in the germline V gene. The CDR3 loop is CSVKQAAHGPNYGYTF. The CDR3 DNA follows: TGCAGCGTTAAACAGGCAGCGCACGGACCTAACTATGGCTACACCTTC.

V is TRBV18 and J is TRBJ1-4; the D gene is possibly TRBD1 (6 bases). Germline V gene sequence: CDR1 KGHSH, CDR2 LQKENI. Trimming took off 0 bases at V and 0 bases at J, with 17 bases between the two ends. This CDR3 has 19 residues. CDR3 in DNA: TGTGCCAGCTCACCACCTCGGACAGCGGGGGTTGCAACTAATGAAAAACTGTTTTTT. Its translation is CASSPPRTAGVATNEKLFF.

The gene calls are TRBV7-9 and TRBJ1-3; 7 bases map to TRBD1. The V and J ends lost 8 bases and 3 bases, in that order; junction bases with no gene match: 10. The CDR3 has 15 amino acids. Per germline, CDR1 SEHNR and CDR2 FQNEAQ (reference sequence). In DNA form, the CDR3 reads TGTGCCAGCGAAGGATTCGGGACAGATGGAAACACCATATATTTT. Residues: CASEGFGTDGNTIYF.

The chain combines TRBV4-3 with TRBJ2-7; 7 positions match TRBD2. V trimming: 0 bases; J trimming: 2 bases; junction bases outside the gene matches: 4. Germline values: CDR1 LGHNA, CDR2 YSLEER. This CDR3 has 15 residues. The CDR3 protein is CASSQEAGLPYEQYF. DNA of the CDR3: TGCGCCAGCAGCCAAGAAGCGGGGCTACCCTACGAGCAGTACTTC.

The chain couples TRBV6-1 to TRBJ2-1; 9 bases are shared with TRBD2. This CDR3 is 15 amino acids long. V dropped 3 bases and J dropped 8; count of bases not matched to a gene: 8. Germline-derived CDR1 and CDR2 are MNHNS and SASEGT. CDR3 residues: CASSDRLAGWDEQFF. For the CDR3, the DNA is TGTGCCAGCAGTGACAGGCTAGCGGGGTGGGATGAGCAGTTCTTC.

This rearrangement joins TRBV2 to TRBJ1-5; D ambiguous. Germline loops: CDR1 SNHLY, CDR2 FYNNEI. Deletions cut 1 base from V and 3 bases from J, with 10 bases between. This CDR3 has 15 residues. CDR3 in amino acids: CASSEGSGTNQPQHF. The CDR3 bases are TGTGCCAGCAGTGAAGGGAGCGGAACCAATCAGCCCCAGCATTTT. Combining the CDR3 with reference TRBV2 and TRBJ1-5 gives the whole variable domain EPEVTQTPSHQVTQMGQEVILRCVPISNHLYFYWYRQILGQKVEFLVSFYNNEISEKSEIFDDQFSVERPDGSNFTLKIRSTKLEDSAMYFCASSEGSGTNQPQHFGDGTRLSIL.

The chain has TRBV5-1 and TRBJ1-5; TRBD1 might be the D (5 bases). CDR1 is SGHRS, CDR2 YFSETQ, per germline. The V and J ends lost 0 bases and 2 bases respectively, with 12 bases between them. The CDR3 runs 16 residues. The CDR3 loop is CASSLGGTKGNQPQHF. The CDR3 DNA follows: TGCGCCAGCAGCTTGGGGGGGACGAAGGGCAATCAGCCCCAGCATTTT.